This T cell receptor beta chain comes out of a study of blood T cells in healthy people across ages. Whole-study context: T cells yielded about one barcoded beta molecule per two cells through template switching.

Germline assignment: CDR1 DFQATT and CDR2 SNEGSKA (reference sequence). The CDR3 is 13 amino acids. Between the trimmed V and J ends, which lost 5 bases and 11 bases, there was a span of 21 bases. Per sample, extraction of total RNA gave at least 5 micrograms in every case. A sample-barcoded 5' primer and a J-beta primer mix were used in a second PCR of roughly 6 to 12 cycles. Each cDNA molecule carried a tag from a template-switch adaptor that contained 12 random nucleotides. One entry per CDR3 protein, called by TCRdb with MiXCR from the 5' RACE reads. The data contain some 1,500,000 distinct CDR3 sequences, less than 45% of them singletons. This clonotype came up once. A read error may explain this, as a much larger clone is one base away.

This TCR was recovered from a woman younger than 30 in good health. Sample: blood. The V gene is TRBV20-1, the J gene TRBJ2-5; D might be TRBD2 (5 bases). CDR3 coding DNA: TGCAGTGCTCCCGGGGTCTCCAGGAATGAGCAGTACTTC. Its protein is CSAPGVSRNEQYF.